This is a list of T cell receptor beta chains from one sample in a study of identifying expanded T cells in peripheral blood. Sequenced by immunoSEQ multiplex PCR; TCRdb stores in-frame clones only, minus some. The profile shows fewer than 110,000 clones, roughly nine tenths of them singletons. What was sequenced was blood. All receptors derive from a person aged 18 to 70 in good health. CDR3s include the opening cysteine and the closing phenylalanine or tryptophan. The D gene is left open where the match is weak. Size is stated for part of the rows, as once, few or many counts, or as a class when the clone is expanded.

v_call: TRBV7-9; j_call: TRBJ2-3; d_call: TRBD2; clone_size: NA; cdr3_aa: CASSSTGGGGYTDTQYF; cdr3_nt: TGTGCCAGCAGCTCCACCGGGGGCGGGGGGTACACAGATACGCAGTATTTT
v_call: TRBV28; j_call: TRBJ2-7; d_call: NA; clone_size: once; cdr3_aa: CASRVRDEQYF; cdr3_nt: TGTGCCAGCAGGGTGAGAGACGAGCAGTACTTC
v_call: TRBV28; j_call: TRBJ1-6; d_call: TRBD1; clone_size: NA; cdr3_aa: CASKEVWQGVYPPLHF; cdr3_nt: TGTGCCAGCAAAGAAGTTTGGCAGGGGGTTTATCCACCCCTCCACTTT
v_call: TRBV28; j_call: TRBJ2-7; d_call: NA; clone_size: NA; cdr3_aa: CASRLGTGEQYF; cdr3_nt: TGTGCCAGCAGGCTGGGCACGGGGGAGCAGTACTTC
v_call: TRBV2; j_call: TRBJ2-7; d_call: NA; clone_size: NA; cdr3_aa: CASRQGSWEQYF; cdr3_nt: TGTGCCAGCAGGCAGGGGTCTTGGGAGCAGTACTTC
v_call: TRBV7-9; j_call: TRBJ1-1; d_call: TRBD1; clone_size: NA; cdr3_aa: CASSPRDSGNTEAFF; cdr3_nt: TGTGCCAGCAGCCCAAGGGACAGTGGGAACACTGAAGCTTTCTTT
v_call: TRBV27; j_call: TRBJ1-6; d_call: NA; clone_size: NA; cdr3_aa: CASSFQSQGLPLHF; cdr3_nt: TGTGCCAGCAGTTTTCAATCCCAGGGTCTACCCCTCCACTTT
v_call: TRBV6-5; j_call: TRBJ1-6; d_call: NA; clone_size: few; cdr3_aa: CASGYSPLHF; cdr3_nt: TGTGCCAGCGGCTATTCACCCCTCCACTTT
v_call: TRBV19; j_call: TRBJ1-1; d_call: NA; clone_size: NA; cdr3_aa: CASSIEARGQAFYGTEAFF; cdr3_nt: TGTGCCAGTAGTATAGAAGCCCGGGGGCAGGCCTTTTACGGCACTGAAGCTTTCTTT
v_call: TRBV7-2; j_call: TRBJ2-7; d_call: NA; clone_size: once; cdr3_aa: CASSRGGEQYF; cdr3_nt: TGTGCCAGCAGCCGAGGGGGGGAGCAGTACTTC
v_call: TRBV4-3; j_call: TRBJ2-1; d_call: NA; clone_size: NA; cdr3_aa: CASSQDRGGKYNEQFF; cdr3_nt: TGCGCCAGCAGCCAAGATAGGGGCGGCAAATACAATGAGCAGTTCTTC
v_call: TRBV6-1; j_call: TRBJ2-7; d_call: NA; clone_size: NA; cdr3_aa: CASSHEGYGAYEQYF; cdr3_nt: TGTGCCAGCAGTCACGAGGGGTACGGCGCCTACGAGCAGTACTTC
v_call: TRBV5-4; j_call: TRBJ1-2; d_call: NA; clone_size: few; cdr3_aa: CASSRPGYGYTF; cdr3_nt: TGTGCCAGCAGCCGTCCAGGGTACGGCTACACCTTC
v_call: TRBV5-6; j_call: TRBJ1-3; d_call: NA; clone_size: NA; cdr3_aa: CASSLTAGNTIYF; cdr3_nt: TGTGCCAGCAGCTTAACTGCTGGAAACACCATATATTTT
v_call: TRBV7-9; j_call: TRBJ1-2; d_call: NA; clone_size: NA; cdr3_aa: CASSPPGVRYGYTF; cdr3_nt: TGTGCCAGCAGCCCCCCCGGGGTTAGGTATGGCTACACCTTC
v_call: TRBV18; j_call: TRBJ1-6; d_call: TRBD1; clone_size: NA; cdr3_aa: CASSPGQGHSPLHF; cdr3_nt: TGTGCCAGCTCTCCGGGACAGGGACATTCACCCCTCCACTTT
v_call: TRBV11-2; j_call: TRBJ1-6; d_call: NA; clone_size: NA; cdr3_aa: CASSRNPKNPNSPLHF; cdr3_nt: TGTGCCAGCAGCCGTAATCCCAAGAACCCTAATTCACCCCTCCACTTT
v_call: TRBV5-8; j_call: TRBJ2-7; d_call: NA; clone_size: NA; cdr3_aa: CASSYSLGSYEQYF; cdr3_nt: TGTGCCAGCAGCTACTCCCTGGGCTCCTACGAGCAGTACTTC
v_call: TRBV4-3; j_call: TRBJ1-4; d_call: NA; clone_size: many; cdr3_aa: CASSQERSPNEKLFF; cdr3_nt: TGCGCCAGCAGCCAAGAAAGGAGTCCTAATGAAAAACTGTTTTTT
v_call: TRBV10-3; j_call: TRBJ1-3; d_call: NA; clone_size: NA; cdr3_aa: CAIGGQVSGNTIYF; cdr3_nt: TGTGCCATAGGCGGCCAGGTCTCTGGAAACACCATATATTTT
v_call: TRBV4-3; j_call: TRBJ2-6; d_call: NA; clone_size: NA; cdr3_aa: CASSQETSSGANVLTF; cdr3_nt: TGCGCCAGCAGCCAAGAGACAAGCTCTGGGGCCAACGTCCTGACTTTC
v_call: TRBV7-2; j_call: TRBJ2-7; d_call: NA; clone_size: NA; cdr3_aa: CASSHDGTSSYEQYF; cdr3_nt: TGTGCCAGCAGCCATGATGGGACAAGCTCCTACGAGCAGTACTTC
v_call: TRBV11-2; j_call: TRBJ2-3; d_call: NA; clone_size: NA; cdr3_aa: CASSSTGGTDTQYF; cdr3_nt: TGTGCCAGCAGCTCGACAGGCGGCACAGATACGCAGTATTTT
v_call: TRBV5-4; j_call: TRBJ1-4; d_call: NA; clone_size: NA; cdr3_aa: CASSTGQPGHEKLFF; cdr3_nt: TGTGCCAGCAGCACTGGACAGCCAGGACATGAAAAACTGTTTTTT
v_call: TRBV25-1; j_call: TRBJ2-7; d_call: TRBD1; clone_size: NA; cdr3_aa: CASSESLRRQGDYEQYF; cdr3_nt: TGTGCCAGCAGTGAATCTCTCAGGAGACAGGGGGACTACGAGCAGTACTTC
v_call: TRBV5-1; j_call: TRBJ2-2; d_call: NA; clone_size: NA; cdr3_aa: CASDAGRPTNTGELFF; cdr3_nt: TGCGCCAGCGACGCGGGGCGCCCCACGAACACCGGGGAGCTGTTTTTT
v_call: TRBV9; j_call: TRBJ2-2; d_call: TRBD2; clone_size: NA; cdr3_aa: CASSPSGGVGYTGELFF; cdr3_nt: TGTGCCAGCAGCCCTAGCGGGGGGGTGGGTTACACCGGGGAGCTGTTTTTT
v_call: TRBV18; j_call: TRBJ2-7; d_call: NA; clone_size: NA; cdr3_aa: CASSKAVQSIYEQYF; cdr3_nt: TGTGCCAGCTCGAAAGCGGTCCAATCAATCTACGAGCAGTACTTC
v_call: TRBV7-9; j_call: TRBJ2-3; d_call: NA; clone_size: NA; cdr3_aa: CASSFGSDTQYF; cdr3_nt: TGTGCCAGCAGCTTCGGTTCAGATACGCAGTATTTT
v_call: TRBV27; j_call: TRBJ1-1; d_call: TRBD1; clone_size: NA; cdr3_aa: CASSRQGILNTEAFF; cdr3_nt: TGTGCCAGCAGTCGACAGGGGATACTGAACACTGAAGCTTTCTTT
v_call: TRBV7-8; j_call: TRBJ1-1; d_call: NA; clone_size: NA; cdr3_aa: CASSLVTGLNTEAFF; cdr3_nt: TGTGCCAGCAGCTTGGTGACAGGCTTGAACACTGAAGCTTTCTTT
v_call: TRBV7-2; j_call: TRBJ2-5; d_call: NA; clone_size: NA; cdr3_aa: CASSWTDRTQYF; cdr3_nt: TGTGCCAGCAGCTGGACAGATCGGACCCAGTACTTC
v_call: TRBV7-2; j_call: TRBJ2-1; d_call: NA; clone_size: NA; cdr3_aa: CASSSRTGFQFF; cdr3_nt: TGTGCCAGCAGCTCCCGGACGGGTTTCCAGTTCTTC
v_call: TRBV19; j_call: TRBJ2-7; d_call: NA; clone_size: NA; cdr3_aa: CASSIDRDVYEQYF; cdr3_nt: TGTGCCAGTAGTATAGACCGGGACGTATACGAGCAGTACTTC
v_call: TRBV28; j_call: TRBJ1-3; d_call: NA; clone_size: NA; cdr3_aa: CASSLSAVQRPYF; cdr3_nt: TGTGCCAGCAGTTTATCGGCGGTGCAGCGGCCCTATTTT
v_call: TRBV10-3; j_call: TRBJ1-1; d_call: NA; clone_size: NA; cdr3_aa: CAISEGQMNTEAFF; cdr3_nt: TGTGCCATCAGTGAGGGACAGATGAACACTGAAGCTTTCTTT
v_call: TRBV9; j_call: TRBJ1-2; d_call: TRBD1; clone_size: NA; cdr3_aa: CASSADLDRVLNGYTF; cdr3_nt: TGTGCCAGCAGCGCCGACTTGGACAGGGTCCTTAATGGCTACACCTTC
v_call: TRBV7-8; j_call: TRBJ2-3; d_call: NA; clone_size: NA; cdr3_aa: CASSPGRHITDTQYF; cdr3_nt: TGTGCCAGCAGCCCCGGCCGGCATATCACAGATACGCAGTATTTT
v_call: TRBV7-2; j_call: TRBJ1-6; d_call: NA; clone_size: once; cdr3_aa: CASSPNPGPNSPLHF; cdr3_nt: TGTGCCAGCAGCCCTAATCCGGGACCAAACTCACCCCTCCACTTT
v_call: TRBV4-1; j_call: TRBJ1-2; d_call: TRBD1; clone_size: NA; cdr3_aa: CASSQVTPRGVSSGYTF; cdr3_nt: TGCGCCAGCAGCCAAGTTACACCCAGGGGGGTATCCTCTGGCTACACCTTC